These 7 T cell receptor beta chains were all obtained from the same sample, sequenced in a study of blood T cells in healthy people across ages. With a J-beta primer mix and a sample-barcoded 5' primer, a second PCR ran 7 to 11 cycles. TCRdb re-derived calls from the 5' RACE reads in MiXCR, one entry per CDR3 protein. This sample has 550,000 to 700,000 distinct CDR3 sequences; approximately 30% occur once, and the top ten carry roughly 20%. Sequenced input: blood. The source of these receptors is a woman aged 70-85 years in good health.

This clonotype has more than one count but fewer than ten. At one of its ends the junction is not consistent with the germline gene, which may arise from a read error. CDR3 sequence (DNA): TGTGTCACCAGTGATAAGGACAGCTTCCACACTGAAGCTTTCTTT. Its protein is CVTSDKDSFHTEAFF. The genes are TRBV24-1 and TRBJ1-1, with a weak D call TRBD1 (6 bases). CDR3 length: 15 amino acids. CDR1 is KGHDR, CDR2 SFDVKD, per germline.

Note on this clonotype: Relative to the germline gene, one junction end is altered; a read error may explain this. The chain has TRBV6-5 and TRBJ2-6, with D possibly matching TRBD2 (6 bases). The V gene's germline CDR1 is MNHEY and CDR2 SVGAGI. CDR3 length: 17 residues. The CDR3 region has the DNA TGTGCCAGCAGTTACGAGGGACTGCCCCCCGGGGCCAATGTCCTGACTTTC. Residues: CASSYEGLPPGANVLTF.

The chain is built from TRBV12-3 or TRBV12-4 and TRBJ2-6; tentatively, D is TRBD1 or TRBD2 (7 bases each). Trimming took 3 bases from V and 4 from J, leaving 19 bases between them. The CDR3 covers 18 residues. CDR3 in amino acids: CASSLVGGGIRGANVLTF. Here the CDR3 DNA reads TGTGCCAGCAGTTTGGTGGGAGGGGGCATTAGGGGGGCCAACGTCCTGACTTTC.

To note about this clonotype: A much bigger clone sits one base away, suggesting this may be a read error. Because the CDR3 is missing its conserved closing phenylalanine or tryptophan, this is likely a read error. This rearrangement joins TRBV4-2 to TRBJ1-2; no definite D call. Trimming took off 3 bases at V and 6 bases at J, with 5 bases between the two ends. The CDR3 runs 11 residues. Germline CDR1 is LGHNA and CDR2 is YNFKEQ. The CDR3 loop reads CASSHVDGYTL. CDR3 DNA: TGTGCCAGCAGCCACGTCGATGGCTACACCCTC.

The rearrangement links TRBV3-1 to TRBJ2-7, with 9 nucleotides matching TRBD2. After removal of 6 bases from V and 6 bases from J, the junction contained 6 bases not matched to a gene. The CDR3 consists of 13 residues. Germline values: CDR1 LGHDT, CDR2 YNNKEL (reference sequence). CDR3 coding DNA: TGTGCCAGCAGAGCGGGACTAGCAGTCGAGCAGTACTTC. The encoded protein is CASRAGLAVEQYF.

The CDR3 DNA sequence: TGCAGTGCTAGCGGCAGGGGGAAATACGAGCAGTACTTC. It yields the protein CSASGRGKYEQYF. The chain has TRBV20-1 and TRBJ2-7, with TRBD1 identical over 7 bases. V lost 3 bases to trimming and J lost 4 bases; unmatched junction nucleotides: 6. The CDR3 totals 13 residues. CDR1 and CDR2 (germline): DFQATT, SNEGSKA (reference sequence).

The chain couples TRBV7-3 to TRBJ2-5; 7 nucleotides line up with TRBD2. V lost 0 bases and J lost 4; bases outside the gene matches: 5. The CDR3 has 15 residues. CDR1 is SGHTA, CDR2 FQGTGA, per germline. Written as DNA, the CDR3 is TGTGCCAGCAGCTTAACGTCGGGACTAAGAGAGACCCAGTACTTC. Its translation: CASSLTSGLRETQYF.